Reported below is one T cell receptor beta chain. Its antigen is not known. In the PCR, 60 Vbeta and 13 Jbeta primers were used. Libraries were prepared by immunoSEQ multiplex PCR; TCRdb keeps only in-frame clonotypes and omits some of them. In the table there are approximately 74,000 clones, about 79% of which are singletons. This specimen belongs to a study of cytomegalovirus exposure and HLA in healthy donors. CDR1 SGHTS and CDR2 YDEGEE come from the germline V gene. Trimming shortened V by 0 bases and J by 6 bases, and 16 bases separated the two germline ends. The CDR3 consists of 16 residues. Points from the study as a whole: Altogether, 150 to 200 TCR beta chains were recorded as cytomegalovirus-associated.

This receptor was identified in a woman between 40 and 50 years old in good health and CMV-seronegative. The chain links TRBV5-8 to TRBJ1-5; a possible D gene is TRBD1 (6 bases). Input material: PBMCs. For the CDR3, the DNA is TGTGCCAGCAGCTTGGCTCGGGGGGCTGGGGGTCAGCCCCAGCATTTT. Protein: CASSLARGAGGQPQHF.